Described below is a single T cell receptor beta chain sequence and its context. Germline V gives CDR1 SGHRS, CDR2 YFSETQ. The CDR3 is 16 residues long. Trimming took 0 bases from V and 1 from J; bases not matched to a gene: 2. The sample belongs to a study of blood T cell repertoires in COVID-19. At the level of the study: Samples of COVID-19 (acute and convalescent) were obtained from the United States, Italy and Spain. Sample material is recorded as cDNA or gDNA derived from T cells, B-cell-depleted T cells, or PBMCs.

Individuals drawn from approximately 22 US areas were roughly 18 to 95 years old. Source study methods: Reference gene primer amplification yielded estimated nucleated cell counts. The table came from immunoSEQ multiplex PCR; TCRdb's copy has only in-frame clones and leaves some out. That table furnishes V, J and clone size, whereas the DNA furnished D and trimming. The sample shows approximately 220,000 clones, around 85% of them seen only once. The TCR was taken from a man aged 35 to 55 who had recovered from COVID-19. V usage is TRBV5-1 and J usage is TRBJ1-5; 9 nucleotides agree with TRBD1. The sequenced sample consisted of PBMCs or T cells enriched from blood (not recorded which). The CDR3: CASSLGDRVSNQPQHF. The CDR3 DNA sequence: TGCGCCAGCAGCTTGGGGGACAGGGTAAGCAATCAGCCCCAGCATTTT.